What follows are 11 T cell receptor beta chains derived from one specimen sequenced in a study of T cells in Graves' hyperthyroidism and ophthalmopathy. Using RNA transcripts as the source, TCR beta CDR3 regions were amplified. Initially, a first-round RT-PCR of the TCR CDR3 employed the HTBI primer set. Each CDR3 protein gets one entry after TCRdb re-called the multiplex PCR reads with MiXCR. This table has roughly 400,000 distinct CDR3 sequences, 15% to 18% appearing once. The material sequenced was blood. Receptors originate from a woman aged 18-29 years with Graves' hyperthyroidism that later progressed to Graves' ophthalmopathy.

This clonotype has ten or more counts. This rearrangement joins TRBV6-1 to TRBJ1-5; D perhaps matches TRBD1 (6 bases). V lost 5 bases and J 5 bases, leaving 19 bases between the germline ends. CDR1 and CDR2 from the germline V gene are MNHNS and SASEGT. The CDR3 totals 16 residues. The CDR3 protein is CASSHGGREGDQPQHF. CDR3 sequence (DNA): TGTGCCAGCAGTCACGGGGGCAGGGAAGGCGATCAGCCCCAGCATTTT.

V usage is TRBV2 and J usage is TRBJ2-2; 9 bases map to TRBD2. After removal of 5 bases from V and 5 bases from J, the junction contained 15 bases not matched to a gene. Germline V gives CDR1 SNHLY, CDR2 FYNNEI. The CDR3 is made up of 18 amino acids. The CDR3, as DNA: TGTGCCAGCAGTCAATTCGCTAGCGGGACGAGTCGGACCGGGGAGCTGTTTTTT. Its translation is CASSQFASGTSRTGELFF.

This clonotype was detected only once. A read error may produce the germline difference seen at one junction end. The genes are TRBV15 and TRBJ1-3; D remains ambiguous. The CDR3 loop spans 17 amino acids. The germline V gene has CDR1 LNHNV and CDR2 YYDKDF (reference sequence). DNA for the CDR3: TGTGCCACCAGCAGAGGAAAGAAGGCTGCCTCTGGAAACGCCATATATTTT. This gives the protein CATSRGKKAASGNAIYF.

This clonotype was detected ten times or more. V is TRBV29-1 and J is TRBJ2-7; D perhaps matches TRBD2 (7 bases). V lost 0 bases and J lost 3, with 15 bases in between. The CDR3 sequence is 15 residues long. Germline CDR1 and CDR2: SQVTM and ANQGSEA. CDR3 DNA: TGCAGCGTTGAAGATGGATACGGGGGGCTCTACGAGCAGTACTTC. It specifies CSVEDGYGGLYEQYF.

Many counts were recorded for this clonotype. The chain couples TRBV6-1 to TRBJ1-5; 7 bases line up with TRBD1. The V and J ends lost 10 bases and 1 base, in that order; junction bases with no gene match: 4. The CDR3 is made up of 13 amino acids. Looked up from germline, CDR1 is MNHNS and CDR2 is SASEGT. This CDR3 reads CATRQGSNQPQHF. Written as DNA, the CDR3 is TGTGCCACCCGACAGGGAAGCAATCAGCCCCAGCATTTT.

This chain connects TRBV7-8 to TRBJ2-1; a weak D match, TRBD2 (5 bases). The CDR3 is 13 amino acids. The V gene lost 5 bases and the J gene lost 8 bases, with 13 bases spanning the gap. CDR1 is SGHVS and CDR2 is FQNEAQ in the germline V gene. The CDR3 reads CASSVGISDEQFF. In DNA, the CDR3 is TGTGCCAGCAGCGTCGGGATCAGCGATGAGCAGTTCTTC.

In this sample, this clonotype turned up many times. This sequence joins TRBV30 and TRBJ1-1, with 7 bases fitting TRBD1. V lost 1 base, J lost 4 bases, and 6 bases stayed unmatched. From germline, CDR1 is GTSNPN and CDR2 SVGIG (reference sequence). The CDR3 extends over 14 amino acids. The CDR3 coding sequence is TGTGCCTGGAGTGCCACCAGGGGGAGCACTGAAGCTTTCTTT. It encodes CAWSATRGSTEAFF.

The chain carries TRBV6-2 or TRBV6-3 and TRBJ2-6; possible D gene TRBD1, 5 bases. The germline gives CDR1 MNHEY, CDR2 SVGEGT. V was shortened by 2 bases and J by 0 bases, with 11 bases between the two germline ends. The CDR3 consists of 17 residues. CDR3 sequence: CASSYRQGSSGANVLTF. The CDR3 DNA reads as TGTGCCAGCAGTTACCGTCAGGGATCCTCTGGGGCCAACGTCCTGACTTTC.

This CDR3 reads CASRPSLGNQPQHF. DNA of the CDR3: TGTGCCAGCAGACCTTCATTGGGCAATCAGCCCCAGCATTTT. V and J are TRBV6-1 and TRBJ1-5; no clear D gene. The CDR3 is 14 residues long. V was cut by 6 bases and J by 2 bases, with 11 bases left in between. Germline loops: CDR1 MNHNS, CDR2 SASEGT.

The chain links TRBV2 to TRBJ1-5; 8 bases agree with TRBD1. CDR3 length: 13 amino acids. Trimming cost V 9 bases and J 4 bases; bases outside gene matches: 5. Germline CDR1 reads SNHLY; CDR2 reads FYNNEI. CDR3 DNA: TGTGCCAGTACAGGGGGTAGAAATCAGCCCCAGCATTTT. It specifies CASTGGRNQPQHF.

This clonotype was counted at least ten times. V gene TRBV7-9 combines with J gene TRBJ1-1; D is uncertain. The CDR3 loop spans 13 amino acids. Trimming stripped 5 bases from V and 1 base from J, with 8 bases between. Germline assignment: CDR1 SEHNR and CDR2 FQNEAQ (reference sequence). CDR3 sequence reads: CASSQPTNTEAFF. The CDR3 coding sequence is TGTGCCAGCAGCCAACCTACGAACACTGAAGCTTTCTTT.